Detailed here is one TCR beta chain. Its target is not known. Busulfan-fludarabine conditioning, marrow transplant, and cyclophosphamide on days +3 and +4 were administered. The sample is drawn from a study of T cells after posttransplantation cyclophosphamide. CDR3 length: 15 amino acids. Trimming at V came to 5 bases and at J to 4 bases, leaving 10 bases not matched to a gene. From germline, CDR1 is MNHEY and CDR2 SVGAGI. Generated by immunoSEQ multiplex PCR, the TCRdb table keeps only in-frame clones and is missing some. The repertoire has 7,500 to 10,000 clones, 82% of them found once; the top ten carry roughly 15%. Study-level findings and limits: Blood and skin or GI T cell repertoires showed limited TRB overlap. Later post-transplant blood repertoires were often dominated by donor CD8+ memory clones. Recipient CMV seropositivity and CMV reactivation strongly tracked TRB clonality.

The TCR comes from a female patient between 40 and 50 years old who received an allogeneic stem cell transplant from a related donor, was CMV-positive, and had no GVHD. Some T cells may be transferred from the graft donor. This sequence joins TRBV6-5 and TRBJ2-7; 8 bases are shared with TRBD2. Specimen: PBMCs, collected 1,900 to 2,000 days after a stem cell transplant with posttransplant cyclophosphamide. The CDR3 protein is CASSMGGGGLYEQYF. The CDR3 region has the DNA TGTGCCAGCAGTATGGGGGGCGGGGGGTTGTACGAGCAGTACTTC.